The following is a T cell receptor (beta chain) sequence with its context. The antigen remains undetermined. This specimen belongs to a study of shared clonotypes between healthy human individuals. Study as a whole: Donors were a couple of women and a few men aged 18 to 49. Study-level results: Generation probabilities of non-shared clonotypes were lower (relative to those shared by all four donors). With a few donors compared, 4.5% to 6.5% of naive CD4 clonotypes were shared.

This CDR3 region has 14 residues. V dropped 2 bases and J dropped 4 bases, with 13 bases sitting between them. Germline V gene lookup returns CDR1 SGHRS and CDR2 YFSETQ. Repertoires were generated with immunoSEQ multiplex PCR, while TCRdb's copy carries only in-frame clones and drops some. This table has under 650,000 clones, 95% to 97% appearing once. The chain links TRBV5-1 to TRBJ2-7; D might be TRBD2 (5 bases). This clonotype originated in a woman aged 25 to 39 in good health. The sample consisted of naive CD4+ T cells sorted from blood. The sample's subset: CD45RA+ positively selected. CDR3 sequence: CASSFSSDYYEQYF. In DNA form, the CDR3 reads TGCGCCAGCAGCTTTAGTTCCGACTATTACGAGCAGTACTTC.